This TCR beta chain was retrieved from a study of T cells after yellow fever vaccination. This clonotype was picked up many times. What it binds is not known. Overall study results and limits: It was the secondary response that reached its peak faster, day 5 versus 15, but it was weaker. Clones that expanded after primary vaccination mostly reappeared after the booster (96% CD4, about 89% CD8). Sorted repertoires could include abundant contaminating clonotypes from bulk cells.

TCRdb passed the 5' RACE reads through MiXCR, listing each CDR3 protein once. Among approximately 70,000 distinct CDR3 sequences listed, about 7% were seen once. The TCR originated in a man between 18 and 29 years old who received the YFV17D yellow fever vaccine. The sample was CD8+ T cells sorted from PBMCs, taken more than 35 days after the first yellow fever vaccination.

CDR3 sequence reads: CSARGSYEQYF. CDR3 bases: TGCAGTGCGAGGGGTAGCTACGAGCAGTACTTC. The chain is built from TRBV20-1 and TRBJ2-7; D may be TRBD1 or TRBD2 (5 bases each). This CDR3 region has 11 residues. V was trimmed by 6 bases and J by 3 bases, leaving 9 bases between them. Germline V gene sequence: CDR1 DFQATT, CDR2 SNEGSKA (reference sequence).